The 16 T cell receptor beta chains in this list originate from one sample, sequenced in a study of CD8+ T cells in alopecia areata. RNA, once extracted, was reverse transcribed into cDNA for use as the sequencing template. The protocol was immunoSEQ multiplex PCR, while the TCRdb copy is restricted to in-frame clones and leaves out a portion. This sample has approximately 140,000 clones; 40% to 50% occur once, and the top ten carry about 6.4%. Sequencing input: CD4+ T cells sorted from blood. Every receptor here comes from a human donor with alopecia areata.

The J gene is TRBJ2-7, the V gene TRBV2; D ambiguous. Between the trimmed V and J ends, which lost 7 bases and 3 bases, there was a span of 7 bases. In germline, CDR1 is SNHLY, CDR2 FYNNEI. The CDR3 spans 11 residues. The CDR3 nucleotides are TGTGCCAGCACCTTACACTACGAGCAGTACTTC. It yields the protein CASTLHYEQYF. Full variable domain (outside the CDR3, taken from reference TRBV2 and TRBJ2-7): EPEVTQTPSHQVTQMGQEVILRCVPISNHLYFYWYRQILGQKVEFLVSFYNNEISEKSEIFDDQFSVERPDGSNFTLKIRSTKLEDSAMYFCASTLHYEQYFGPGTRLTVT.

This chain connects TRBV30 to TRBJ2-2; 7 bases map to TRBD2. Germline CDR1 GTSNPN, CDR2 SVGIG (reference sequence). CDR3 length equals 16 residues. The V and J ends lost 7 bases and 3 bases, in that order; junction bases with no gene match: 14. CDR3 coding DNA: TGTGCCTTCCGGGGAGGGGCGCGTCCGGACACCGGGGAGCTGTTTTTT. It codes for CAFRGGARPDTGELFF.

Note on this clone: This sample includes further DNA sequences coding for the same CDR3. This chain connects TRBV5-1 to TRBJ2-2; no definite D call. CDR3 length: 13 amino acids. The V gene lost 0 bases and the J gene lost 4 bases, with 4 bases spanning the gap. Germline loops: CDR1 SGHRS, CDR2 YFSETQ. CDR3 protein: CASSLEGTGELFF. CDR3 in DNA: TGCGCCAGCAGCTTGGAAGGCACCGGGGAGCTGTTTTTT.

A few counts support this clone. The genes are TRBV29-1 and TRBJ1-1; D ambiguous. The CDR3 totals 10 residues. Germline CDR1 SQVTM, CDR2 ANQGSEA. Trimming removed 6 bases from V and 7 bases from J, with 9 bases in between. In DNA, the CDR3 is TGCAGCGTCTTGGGTAATGAAGCTTTCTTT. Its translation: CSVLGNEAFF.

This clone has just a few counts. The chain has TRBV2 and TRBJ2-5, with D unresolved. Between the trimmed V and J ends, which lost 4 bases and 4 bases, there was a span of 7 bases. The CDR3 is 12 residues long. The germline V gene has CDR1 SNHLY and CDR2 FYNNEI. The CDR3: CASSVQSETQYF. DNA for the CDR3: TGTGCCAGCAGTGTACAATCAGAGACCCAGTACTTC.

The chain joins TRBV5-1 to TRBJ1-1; D gene uncertain. CDR1 is SGHRS, CDR2 YFSETQ, per germline. Trimming removed 5 bases at V and 2 bases at J, with 10 bases between. This CDR3 has 13 amino acids. This CDR3 is CASSFLSNTEAFF. In DNA form, the CDR3 reads TGCGCCAGCAGTTTCTTATCAAACACTGAAGCTTTCTTT.

The genes are TRBV27 and TRBJ2-6, with a tentative D call TRBD1 (6 bases). Germline V gene data show CDR1 as MNHEY and CDR2 as SMNVEV (reference sequence). The CDR3 is 15 residues long. V lost 6 bases to trimming and J lost 2 bases, with 11 bases between them. This CDR3 reads CASRKQGTGANVLTF. DNA for the CDR3: TGTGCCAGCAGGAAACAGGGCACTGGGGCCAACGTCCTGACTTTC.

This chain joins TRBV4-2 and TRBJ2-1, with a tentative D call TRBD1 (6 bases). Germline values: CDR1 LGHNA, CDR2 YNFKEQ. This CDR3 has 14 residues. V lost 2 bases, J lost 5 bases, and 10 bases lay in between. The CDR3 sequence: CASSQPQGDNEQFF. The CDR3 nucleotides read TGTGCCAGCAGCCAACCACAGGGAGACAATGAGCAGTTCTTC.

This chain joins TRBV5-6 and TRBJ2-7, with D unclear. V was trimmed by 1 base and J by 4 bases, leaving 9 bases between them. Germline V gives CDR1 SGHDT, CDR2 YYEEEE. This CDR3 spans 13 amino acids. CDR3 loop: CASSLKAAYEQYF. For the CDR3, the DNA is TGTGCCAGCAGCTTGAAGGCAGCTTACGAGCAGTACTTC.

This clone was seen just once. The rearrangement joins TRBV2 to TRBJ2-3; D tentatively fits TRBD1 or TRBD2 (5 bases each). Germline V gene data show CDR1 as SNHLY and CDR2 as FYNNEI. V was pared by 8 bases and J by 4 bases, with 13 bases between. The CDR3 loop spans 13 amino acids. The chain's CDR3 is CASGTGRADTQYF. For the CDR3, the DNA is TGTGCCAGCGGGACGGGAAGGGCAGATACGCAGTATTTT.

This clone was picked up a small number of times. J is TRBJ2-1 and V is TRBV7-9; D remains unclear. Trimming took 1 base from V and 7 from J, leaving 2 bases between them. Germline CDR1 reads SEHNR; CDR2 reads FQNEAQ (reference sequence). This CDR3 has 11 amino acids. The CDR3 nucleotides read TGTGCCAGCAGCTTAGATAATGAGCAGTTCTTC. Translated, it gives CASSLDNEQFF.

This clone has more than one count but fewer than ten. The gene calls are TRBV25-1 and TRBJ2-3, with 8 bases aligning to TRBD1. V lost 0 bases, J lost 5 bases, and 7 bases stayed unmatched. The CDR3 covers 16 residues. Looked up from germline, CDR1 is MGHDK and CDR2 is SYGVNS. CDR3 residues: CASSEYGQGAGDTQYF. CDR3 bases: TGTGCCAGCAGTGAATATGGACAGGGAGCGGGAGATACGCAGTATTTT.

The chain joins TRBV29-1 to TRBJ2-1, with D perhaps TRBD1 (5 bases). V lost 6 bases, J lost 6 bases, and 21 bases lay in between. The germline V gene has CDR1 SQVTM and CDR2 ANQGSEA. The CDR3 loop spans 15 amino acids. Here the CDR3 DNA reads TGCAGCGTCCGGAAGGCAGGGTTCCTCTTCAATGAGCAGTTCTTC. This encodes CSVRKAGFLFNEQFF.

As DNA, the CDR3 is TGCGCCAGCAGCGGAGGGACTGTAAACATTCAGTACTTC. Translation: CASSGGTVNIQYF. The V gene is TRBV5-1, the J gene TRBJ2-4, with a weak D call TRBD2 (6 bases). This CDR3 spans 13 amino acids. V was clipped by 4 bases and J by 6 bases, with 11 bases between them. Germline loops: CDR1 SGHRS, CDR2 YFSETQ.

This clone was counted a few times. The chain is built from TRBV28 and TRBJ1-5; D remains ambiguous. Trimming shortened V by 5 bases and J by 5 bases, and 13 bases separated the two germline ends. Germline CDR1 is MDHEN and CDR2 is SYDVKM. The CDR3 has 14 amino acids. CDR3 DNA sequence: TGTGCCAGCAGTCCCTCTAGTATCTATCAGCCCCAGCATTTT. Protein: CASSPSSIYQPQHF.

This clone was observed a few times. The chain uses TRBV23-1 and TRBJ2-5, with TRBD1 matching over 8 bases. TRBV23-1 is designated an ORF whose function remains uncertain. The CDR3 contains 15 residues. The V segment lost 8 bases and the J segment 4 bases; nucleotides outside the gene matches: 12. The CDR3 here is CASAQQTGAGETQYF. DNA for the CDR3: TGCGCCAGCGCCCAGCAGACAGGGGCAGGAGAGACCCAGTACTTC.